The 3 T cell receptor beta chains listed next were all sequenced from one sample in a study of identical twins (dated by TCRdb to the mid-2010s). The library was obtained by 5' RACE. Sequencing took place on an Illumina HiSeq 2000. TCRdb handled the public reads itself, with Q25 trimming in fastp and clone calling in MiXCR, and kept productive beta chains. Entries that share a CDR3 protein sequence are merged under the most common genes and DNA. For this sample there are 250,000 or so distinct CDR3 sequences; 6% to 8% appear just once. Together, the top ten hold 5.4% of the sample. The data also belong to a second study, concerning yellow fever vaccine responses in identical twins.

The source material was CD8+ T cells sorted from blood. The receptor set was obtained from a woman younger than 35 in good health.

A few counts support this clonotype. CDR3 DNA sequence: TGTGCCAGCAGCTTCCCCGACATCCGCTATGGCTACACCTTC. It yields the protein CASSFPDIRYGYTF. The genes are TRBV7-9 and TRBJ1-2; D unclear. The CDR3 totals 14 residues. Germline V lookup: CDR1 SEHNR, CDR2 FQNEAQ (reference sequence). Deletions cut 3 bases from V and 4 bases from J, with 12 bases between.

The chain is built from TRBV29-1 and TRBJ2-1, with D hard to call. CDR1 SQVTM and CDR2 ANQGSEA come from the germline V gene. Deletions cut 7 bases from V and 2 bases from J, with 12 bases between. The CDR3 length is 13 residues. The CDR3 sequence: CSASPSTYNEQFF. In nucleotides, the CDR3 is TGCAGCGCGAGCCCCTCTACCTACAATGAGCAGTTCTTC.

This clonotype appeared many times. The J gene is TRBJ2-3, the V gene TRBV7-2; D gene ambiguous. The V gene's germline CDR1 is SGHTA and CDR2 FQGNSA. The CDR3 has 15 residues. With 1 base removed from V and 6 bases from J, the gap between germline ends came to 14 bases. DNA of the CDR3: TGTGCCAGCAGCTTAGAAAGCCTTACCCAGGATACGCAGTATTTT. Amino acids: CASSLESLTQDTQYF.